What follows are 28 T cell receptor beta chains derived from one specimen sequenced in a study of cytomegalovirus exposure and HLA in healthy donors. PCR amplification relied on 60 Vbeta primers (plus 13 Jbeta primers). Profiling relied on immunoSEQ multiplex PCR, and the TCRdb table lists in-frame clones only, not all of them. This sample has roughly 20,000 clones, with more than 60% found just once. Sequenced sample: PBMCs. These TCRs come from a man between 18 and 29 years old in good health and CMV-seronegative.

This clone has only a few counts. This chain uses TRBV30 with TRBJ1-1; D unresolved. Between the trimmed V and J ends, which lost 7 bases and 5 bases, there was a span of 14 bases. This CDR3 is 12 amino acids long. The V gene's germline CDR1 is GTSNPN and CDR2 SVGIG (reference sequence). CDR3 amino acids: CAYTISGTEAFF. The CDR3 region has the DNA TGTGCCTACACAATCTCCGGGACTGAAGCTTTCTTT.

This rearrangement joins TRBV4-1 to TRBJ2-4, with D possibly matching TRBD1 (5 bases). V was cut by 0 bases and J by 10 bases, with 16 bases left in between. Germline V CDR1 and CDR2: MGHRA, YSYEKL. This CDR3 contains 15 residues. The CDR3 here is CASSQDRMGPLIQYF. The DNA of the CDR3 is TGCGCCAGCAGCCAAGATCGCATGGGGCCGTTAATTCAGTACTTC.

The chain combines TRBV30 with TRBJ2-7; the match to TRBD1 covers 7 bases. This CDR3 is 13 amino acids long. V shed 0 bases, J shed 3 bases, and the junction held 2 bases outside the gene matches. Per the germline V gene, CDR1 is GTSNPN and CDR2 is SVGIG (reference sequence). CDR3 nucleotide sequence: TGTGCCTGGAGTGTACCAGGGGGCTACGAGCAGTACTTC. Residues: CAWSVPGGYEQYF.

To note about this clone: One end of the junction fails to match germline, which may point to a read error. V and J are TRBV5-1 and TRBJ1-2; 7 nucleotides align to TRBD1. This CDR3 is built from 15 residues. Looked up from germline, CDR1 is SGHRS and CDR2 is YFSETQ. The chain's CDR3 is CASSLERTGNYGYTF. The DNA for the CDR3 is TGCGCCAGCAGTTTGGAAAGGACAGGCAACTATGGCTACACCTTC.

The gene calls are TRBV5-6 and TRBJ1-2, with D possibly TRBD1 on 6 matching bases. The V end was cut by 3 bases, the J end by 3 bases, with 27 bases between. CDR3 length equals 19 residues. Germline lookup yields CDR1 SGHDT and CDR2 YYEEEE. The CDR3 bases are TGTGCCAGCAGCTCGATACATCGTCAGGGGAATCGTGAGTACTATGGCTACACCTTC. This codes for CASSSIHRQGNREYYGYTF.

The sample holds one count of this clone. The rearrangement uses TRBV7-2 and TRBJ2-7; 10 positions match TRBD1. The CDR3 runs to 14 residues. Germline trimming cut 3 bases from V and 3 bases from J; bases unmatched to any gene: 2. The V gene's germline CDR1 is SGHTA and CDR2 FQGNSA. DNA for the CDR3: TGTGCCAGCAGCTTCGGGACAGGGGTCTACGAGCAGTACTTC. Encoded protein: CASSFGTGVYEQYF.

The rearrangement uses TRBV25-1 and TRBJ1-1, with D unresolved. From germline, CDR1 is MGHDK and CDR2 SYGVNS. V was shortened by 4 bases and J by 4 bases, with 10 bases between the two germline ends. This CDR3 is 13 amino acids long. In nucleotides, the CDR3 is TGTGCCAGCAGTGTTCGAACGGGCACTGAAGCTTTCTTT. The encoded protein is CASSVRTGTEAFF. Filled out from reference TRBV25-1 and TRBJ1-1, the complete variable domain reads EADIYQTPRYLVIGTGKKITLECSQTMGHDKMYWYQQDPGMELHLIHYSYGVNSTEKGDLSSESTVSRIRTEHFPLTLESARPSHTSQYLCASSVRTGTEAFFGQGTRLTVV.

A few counts support this clone. The V and J genes are TRBV7-2 and TRBJ1-2, with unresolved D. Germline V gene lookup returns CDR1 SGHTA and CDR2 FQGNSA. Trimming shortened V by 1 base and J by 8 bases, and 11 bases separated the two germline ends. This CDR3 contains 13 residues. CDR3 region: CASSLEPVRGYTF. The CDR3 nucleotides are TGTGCCAGCAGCTTAGAACCGGTCCGGGGCTACACCTTC.

The chain carries TRBV7-6 and TRBJ1-5; D perhaps matches TRBD1 (6 bases). CDR3 length equals 16 residues. Germline V gives CDR1 SGHVS, CDR2 FNYEAQ. The ends were cut back, 1 base at V and 0 bases at J, with 10 bases in the middle. CDR3 DNA sequence: TGTGCCAGCAGCTTAGGGACAGTGAATAGCAATCAGCCCCAGCATTTT. Translation gives CASSLGTVNSNQPQHF.

This chain uses TRBV2 with TRBJ2-5; 10 positions match TRBD1. The J segment lost 4 bases and the V segment lost 3 bases, leaving 8 bases of the junction unmatched. The germline gives CDR1 SNHLY, CDR2 FYNNEI. The CDR3 extends over 16 amino acids. In nucleotides, the CDR3 is TGTGCCAGCAGTGAGCGCGGTGACAGGGGGCGAGAGACCCAGTACTTC. Translation gives CASSERGDRGRETQYF.

CDR3 bases: TGTGCCAGCAGCTCCAGGGGACAAGAGACCCAGTACTTC. It is translated as CASSSRGQETQYF. The chain couples TRBV7-9 to TRBJ2-5, with D perhaps TRBD1 (6 bases). The CDR3 runs 13 residues. V was shortened by 4 bases and J by 2 bases, with 8 bases between the two germline ends. Germline CDR1 and CDR2: SEHNR and FQNEAQ (reference sequence). Full variable domain (missing parts from reference TRBV7-9 and TRBJ2-5): DTGVSQNPRHKITKRGQNVTFRCDPISEHNRLYWYRQTLGQGPEFLTYFQNEAQLEKSRLLSDRFSAERPKGSFSTLEIQRTEQGDSAMYLCASSSRGQETQYFGPGTRLLVL.

The rearrangement joins TRBV11-2 to TRBJ1-2, with D maybe TRBD1 (6 bases). Germline V gene data show CDR1 as SGHAT and CDR2 as FQNNGV. This CDR3 is built from 13 residues. V dropped 6 bases and J dropped 7 bases, with 15 bases sitting between them. Here the CDR3 DNA reads TGTGCCAGCAGTTACCGGGACAACGGTGGCTACACCTTC. Its translation is CASSYRDNGGYTF.

This chain uses TRBV29-1 with TRBJ1-2, with 7 bases lining up with TRBD1. This CDR3 spans 13 amino acids. From germline, CDR1 is SQVTM and CDR2 ANQGSEA. Unmatched junction bases numbered 6, after V lost 6 bases and J lost 2 bases. CDR3 region: CSVGGSVNYGYTF. In nucleotides, the CDR3 is TGCAGCGTAGGGGGCAGTGTCAACTATGGCTACACCTTC.

The chain recombines TRBV2 with TRBJ1-1; D may be TRBD1 (6 bases). Germline CDR1 SNHLY, CDR2 FYNNEI. This CDR3 comprises 13 residues. Trimming shortened V by 2 bases and J by 9 bases, and 13 bases separated the two germline ends. In DNA form, the CDR3 reads TGTGCCAGCAGTGAAAGGGGGTACGCGAAAGCTTTCTTT. Encoded protein: CASSERGYAKAFF.

The chain joins TRBV30 to TRBJ1-2; D not resolved. Germline V gene data show CDR1 as GTSNPN and CDR2 as SVGIG (reference sequence). The CDR3 length is 13 residues. V was pared by 4 bases and J by 3 bases, with 12 bases between. This CDR3 is CAWMTFADYGYTF. The CDR3 nucleotides are TGTGCCTGGATGACTTTCGCGGACTATGGCTACACCTTC. Looking up the rest from reference TRBV30 and TRBJ1-2 gives the full variable domain: SQTIHQWPATLVQPVGSPLSLECTVEGTSNPNLYWYRQAAGRGLQLLFYSVGIGQISSEVPQNLSASRPQDRQFILSSKKLLLSDSGFYLCAWMTFADYGYTFGSGTRLTVV.

The chain has TRBV30 and TRBJ2-1; no definite D call. This CDR3 is 12 amino acids long. Trimming left V 5 bases short and J 7 bases short, with 12 bases between. Germline V lookup: CDR1 GTSNPN, CDR2 SVGIG (reference sequence). CDR3 protein: CAWDFGENEQFF. The DNA for the CDR3 is TGTGCCTGGGACTTCGGTGAGAATGAGCAGTTCTTC.

V gene TRBV9 combines with J gene TRBJ2-2; D perhaps matches TRBD1 (6 bases). Germline V gene sequence: CDR1 SGDLS, CDR2 YYNGEE. V lost 2 bases to trimming and J lost 4 bases, with 18 bases between them. This CDR3 comprises 17 residues. CDR3 sequence reads: CASSVTQGLDSTGELFF. For the CDR3, the DNA is TGTGCCAGCAGCGTTACACAGGGATTGGATAGCACCGGGGAGCTGTTTTTT.

This clone was seen a single time. The gene calls are TRBV6-5 and TRBJ2-1; D unresolved. This CDR3 comprises 13 residues. The germline V and J ends were trimmed by 0 bases and 6 bases, with 6 bases remaining between them. Per germline, CDR1 MNHEY and CDR2 SVGAGI. The CDR3 spells CASSYSRGNEQFF. As DNA, the CDR3 is TGTGCCAGCAGTTACTCGCGTGGCAATGAGCAGTTCTTC.

The chain couples TRBV5-1 to TRBJ2-5; D ambiguous. With 4 bases removed from V and 5 bases from J, the gap between germline ends came to 9 bases. Germline CDR1 is SGHRS and CDR2 is YFSETQ. The CDR3 runs to 12 residues. The CDR3 region is CASSRAEETQYF. CDR3 in DNA: TGCGCCAGCAGCCGAGCTGAGGAGACCCAGTACTTC.

The CDR3 sequence: CASSRGTTEAFF. CDR3 coding DNA: TGTGCCAGCAGCCGAGGCACCACTGAAGCTTTCTTT. V gene TRBV6-5 combines with J gene TRBJ1-1; unclear D gene. The CDR3 totals 12 residues. V gave up 6 bases and J gave up 4 bases, with 9 bases separating them. Germline V gene sequence: CDR1 MNHEY, CDR2 SVGAGI.

This chain uses TRBV30 with TRBJ1-5, with D perhaps matching TRBD1 (5 bases). Between the trimmed V and J ends, which lost 1 base and 2 bases, there was a span of 9 bases. Germline lookup yields CDR1 GTSNPN and CDR2 SVGIG (reference sequence). The CDR3 runs 14 residues. The CDR3 sequence: CAWSEGAGNQPQHF. In nucleotides, the CDR3 is TGTGCCTGGAGTGAAGGGGCGGGCAATCAGCCCCAGCATTTT.

The V call is TRBV6-5, the J call TRBJ1-5; 9 bases line up with TRBD1. CDR1 is MNHEY, CDR2 SVGAGI, per germline. The CDR3 runs 13 residues. Trimming at V came to 5 bases and at J to 7 bases, leaving 3 bases not matched to a gene. The CDR3 loop is CASSPDRGQPQHF. For the CDR3, the DNA is TGTGCCAGCAGTCCGGACAGGGGACAGCCCCAGCATTTT.

The chain employs TRBV5-4 and TRBJ2-3, with 7 nucleotides matching TRBD1. The CDR3 is 12 amino acids. V shed 3 bases and J 5 bases; nucleotides not matched to a gene: 0. The V gene's germline CDR1 is SGHNT and CDR2 YYREEE (reference sequence). The chain's CDR3 is CASSYRGDTQYF. CDR3 DNA: TGTGCCAGCAGCTACAGGGGAGATACGCAGTATTTT.

The CDR3, as DNA: TGCGCCAGCAGCAGCTGGGGGGGCCGTAGCACAGATACGCAGTATTTT. Translated, it gives CASSSWGGRSTDTQYF. The rearrangement uses TRBV4-1 and TRBJ2-3, with D possibly TRBD2 on 7 matching bases. The CDR3 contains 16 residues. The V and J ends lost 5 bases and 0 bases respectively, with 15 bases between them. The germline gives CDR1 MGHRA, CDR2 YSYEKL.

V is TRBV6-5 and J is TRBJ1-1; D remains ambiguous. The CDR3 length is 15 residues. Germline assignment: CDR1 MNHEY and CDR2 SVGAGI. Trimming stripped 0 bases from V and 1 base from J, with 9 bases between. The CDR3 sequence is CASSYSTGKNTEAFF. The CDR3 bases are TGTGCCAGCAGTTACTCGACGGGGAAGAACACTGAAGCTTTCTTT.

The rearrangement links TRBV30 to TRBJ1-2; TRBD1 matches 7 bases. V was pared by 7 bases and J by 2 bases, with 10 bases of the junction left unmatched. The CDR3 extends over 14 amino acids. Germline values: CDR1 GTSNPN, CDR2 SVGIG (reference sequence). CDR3 sequence reads: CASSNPDRNYGYTF. For the CDR3, the DNA is TGTGCCTCCTCGAACCCGGACAGGAACTATGGCTACACCTTC.

V and J are TRBV25-1 and TRBJ1-2, with 9 bases lining up with TRBD1. Trimming took 6 bases from V and 7 from J; bases not matched to a gene: 9. This CDR3 is built from 14 residues. Germline V CDR1 and CDR2: MGHDK, SYGVNS. The CDR3 region has the DNA TGTGCCAGCAGGCCTCCGGGACAGGGTGGTGGCTACACCTTC. Its protein product is CASRPPGQGGGYTF.

This sequence joins TRBV7-9 and TRBJ2-7; D gene unclear. CDR3 length equals 15 residues. V lost 4 bases and J lost 2, with 15 bases in between. Per the germline V gene, CDR1 is SEHNR and CDR2 is FQNEAQ (reference sequence). The CDR3 protein is CASSSGWAPPYEQYF. The CDR3 bases are TGTGCCAGCAGCTCCGGATGGGCCCCTCCCTACGAGCAGTACTTC.